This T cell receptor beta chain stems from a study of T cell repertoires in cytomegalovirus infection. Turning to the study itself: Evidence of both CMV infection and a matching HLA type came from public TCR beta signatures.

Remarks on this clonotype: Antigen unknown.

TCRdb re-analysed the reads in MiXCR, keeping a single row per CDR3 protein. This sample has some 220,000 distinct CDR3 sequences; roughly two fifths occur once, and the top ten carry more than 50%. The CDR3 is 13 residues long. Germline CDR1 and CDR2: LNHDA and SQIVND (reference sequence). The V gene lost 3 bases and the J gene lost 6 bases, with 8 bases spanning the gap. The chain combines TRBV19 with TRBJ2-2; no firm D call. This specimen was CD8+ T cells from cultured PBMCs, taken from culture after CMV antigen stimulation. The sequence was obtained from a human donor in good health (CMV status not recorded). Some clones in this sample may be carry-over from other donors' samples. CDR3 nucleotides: TGTGCCAGTAGTATCATGAATTCCGGGGAGCTGTTTTTT. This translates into CASSIMNSGELFF. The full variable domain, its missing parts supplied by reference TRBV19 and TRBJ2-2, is DGGITQSPKYLFRKEGQNVTLSCEQNLNHDAMYWYRQDPGQGLRLIYYSQIVNDFQKGDIAEGYSVSREKKESFPLTVTSAQKNPTAFYLCASSIMNSGELFFGEGSRLTVL.